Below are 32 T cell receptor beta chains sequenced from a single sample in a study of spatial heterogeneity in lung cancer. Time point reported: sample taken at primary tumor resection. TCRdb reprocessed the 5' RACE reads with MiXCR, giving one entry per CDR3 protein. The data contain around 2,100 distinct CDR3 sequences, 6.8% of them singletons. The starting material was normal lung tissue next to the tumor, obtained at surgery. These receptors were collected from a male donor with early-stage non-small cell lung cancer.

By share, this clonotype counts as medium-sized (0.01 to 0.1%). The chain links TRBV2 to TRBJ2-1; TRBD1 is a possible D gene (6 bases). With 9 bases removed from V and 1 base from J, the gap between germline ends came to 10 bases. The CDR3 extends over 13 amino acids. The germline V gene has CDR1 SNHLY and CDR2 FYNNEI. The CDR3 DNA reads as TGTGCCAGTACAGGGATTTCCTACAATGAGCAGTTCTTC. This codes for CASTGISYNEQFF. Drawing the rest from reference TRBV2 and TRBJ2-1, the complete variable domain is EPEVTQTPSHQVTQMGQEVILRCVPISNHLYFYWYRQILGQKVEFLVSFYNNEISEKSEIFDDQFSVERPDGSNFTLKIRSTKLEDSAMYFCASTGISYNEQFFGPGTRLTVL.

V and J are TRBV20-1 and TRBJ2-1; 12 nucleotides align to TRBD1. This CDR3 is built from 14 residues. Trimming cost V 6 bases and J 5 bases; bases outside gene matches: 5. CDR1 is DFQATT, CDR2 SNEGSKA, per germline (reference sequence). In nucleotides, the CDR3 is TGCAGTGCCCCGGGACAGGGGGCGGACAATGAGCAGTTCTTC. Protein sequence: CSAPGQGADNEQFF.

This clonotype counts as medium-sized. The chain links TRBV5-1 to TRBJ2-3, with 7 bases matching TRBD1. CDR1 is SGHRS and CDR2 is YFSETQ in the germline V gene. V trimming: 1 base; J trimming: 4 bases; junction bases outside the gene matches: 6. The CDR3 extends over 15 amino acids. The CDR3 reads CASSLRVGGPDTQYF. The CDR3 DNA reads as TGCGCCAGCAGCTTGCGGGTAGGGGGCCCAGATACGCAGTATTTT.

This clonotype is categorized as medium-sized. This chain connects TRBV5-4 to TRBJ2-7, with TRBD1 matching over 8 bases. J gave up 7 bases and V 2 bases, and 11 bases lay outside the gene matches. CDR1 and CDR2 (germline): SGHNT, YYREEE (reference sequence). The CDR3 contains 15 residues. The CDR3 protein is CASSFQTGAFGEQYF. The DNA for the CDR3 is TGTGCCAGCAGCTTTCAGACAGGGGCTTTCGGGGAGCAGTACTTC.

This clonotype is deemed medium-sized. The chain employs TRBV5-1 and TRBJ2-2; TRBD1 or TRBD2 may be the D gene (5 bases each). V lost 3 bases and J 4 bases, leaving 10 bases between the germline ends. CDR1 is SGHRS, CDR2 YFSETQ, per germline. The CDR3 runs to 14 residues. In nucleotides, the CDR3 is TGCGCCAGCAGCTATACCGGGACCACCGGGGAGCTGTTTTTT. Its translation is CASSYTGTTGELFF.

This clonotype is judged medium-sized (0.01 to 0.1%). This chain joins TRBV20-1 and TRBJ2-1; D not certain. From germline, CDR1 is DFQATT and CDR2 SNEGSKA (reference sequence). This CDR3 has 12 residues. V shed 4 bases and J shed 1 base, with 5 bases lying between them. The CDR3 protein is CSATVSYNEQFF. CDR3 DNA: TGCAGTGCTACAGTTTCCTACAATGAGCAGTTCTTC.

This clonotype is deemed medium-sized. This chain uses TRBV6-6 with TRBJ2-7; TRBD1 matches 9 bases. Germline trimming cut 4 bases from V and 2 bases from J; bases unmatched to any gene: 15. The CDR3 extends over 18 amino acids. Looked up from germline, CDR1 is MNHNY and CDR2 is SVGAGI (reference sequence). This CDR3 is CASSSPQSTGGRPYEQYF. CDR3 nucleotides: TGTGCCAGCAGTTCTCCTCAATCGACAGGGGGAAGACCCTACGAGCAGTACTTC.

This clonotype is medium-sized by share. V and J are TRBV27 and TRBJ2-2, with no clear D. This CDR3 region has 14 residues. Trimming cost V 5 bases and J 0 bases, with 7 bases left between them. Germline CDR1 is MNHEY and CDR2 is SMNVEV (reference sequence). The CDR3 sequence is CASSLGANTGELFF. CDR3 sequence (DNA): TGTGCCAGCAGTCTAGGCGCGAACACCGGGGAGCTGTTTTTT.

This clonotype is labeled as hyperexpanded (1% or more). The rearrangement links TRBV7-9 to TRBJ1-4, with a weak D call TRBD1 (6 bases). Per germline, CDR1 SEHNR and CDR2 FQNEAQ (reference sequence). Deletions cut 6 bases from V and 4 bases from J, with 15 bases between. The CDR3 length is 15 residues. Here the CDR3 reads CASSFKQGYNEKLFF. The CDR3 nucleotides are TGTGCCAGCAGTTTTAAACAGGGCTATAATGAAAAACTGTTTTTT.

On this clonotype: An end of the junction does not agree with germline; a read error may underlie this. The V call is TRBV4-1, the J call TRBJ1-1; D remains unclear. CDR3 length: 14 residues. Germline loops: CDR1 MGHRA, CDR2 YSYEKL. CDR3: CASSQDAGNTEASF. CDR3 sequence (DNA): TGCGCCAGCAGCCAAGATGCGGGAAACACTGAAGCTTCCTTT.

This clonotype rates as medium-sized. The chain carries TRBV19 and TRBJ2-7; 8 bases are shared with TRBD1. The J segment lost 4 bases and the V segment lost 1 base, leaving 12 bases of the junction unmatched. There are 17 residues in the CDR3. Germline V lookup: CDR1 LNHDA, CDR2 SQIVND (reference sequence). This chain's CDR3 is CASSIVPPGQGGYEQYF. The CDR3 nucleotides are TGTGCCAGTAGTATAGTTCCCCCCGGACAGGGTGGATACGAGCAGTACTTC. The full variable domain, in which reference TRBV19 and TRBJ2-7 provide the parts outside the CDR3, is DGGITQSPKYLFRKEGQNVTLSCEQNLNHDAMYWYRQDPGQGLRLIYYSQIVNDFQKGDIAEGYSVSREKKESFPLTVTSAQKNPTAFYLCASSIVPPGQGGYEQYFGPGTRLTVT.

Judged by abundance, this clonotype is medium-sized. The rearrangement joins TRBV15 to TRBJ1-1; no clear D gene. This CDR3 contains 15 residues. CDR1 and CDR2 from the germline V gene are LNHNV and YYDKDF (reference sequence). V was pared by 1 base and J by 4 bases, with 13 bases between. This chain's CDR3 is CATSRGKGLATEAFF. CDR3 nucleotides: TGTGCCACCAGCAGAGGGAAGGGTTTGGCCACTGAAGCTTTCTTT.

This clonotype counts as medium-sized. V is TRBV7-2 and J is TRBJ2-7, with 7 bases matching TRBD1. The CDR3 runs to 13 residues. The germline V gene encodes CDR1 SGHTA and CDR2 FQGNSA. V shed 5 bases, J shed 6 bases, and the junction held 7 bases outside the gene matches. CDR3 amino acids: CASSPGGSREQYF. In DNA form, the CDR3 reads TGTGCCAGCAGCCCAGGGGGATCTCGCGAGCAGTACTTC. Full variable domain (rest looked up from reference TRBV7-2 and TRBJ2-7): GAGVSQSPSNKVTEKGKDVELRCDPISGHTALYWYRQSLGQGLEFLIYFQGNSAPDKSGLPSDRFSAERTGGSVSTLTIQRTQQEDSAVYLCASSPGGSREQYFGPGTRLTVT.

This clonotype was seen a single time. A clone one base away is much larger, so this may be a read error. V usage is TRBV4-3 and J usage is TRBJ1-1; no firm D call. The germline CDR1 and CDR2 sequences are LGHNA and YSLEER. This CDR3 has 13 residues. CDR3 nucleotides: TGCGCCGGCAGCCAAAACAGAGACACTGAAGCTTTCTTT. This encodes CAGSQNRDTEAFF.

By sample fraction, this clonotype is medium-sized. Here the CDR3 DNA reads TGTGCCAGCAGCTTAGTCCGGGGAGCTGTTGAAGCTTTCTTT. Translated: CASSLVRGAVEAFF. This sequence joins TRBV7-3 and TRBJ1-1, with D hard to call. CDR1 and CDR2 (germline): SGHTA, FQGTGA. The V end lost 2 bases, the J end lost 7 bases, and 14 bases lay between the germline ends. The length of the CDR3 is 14 residues. The full variable domain, its missing parts supplied by reference TRBV7-3 and TRBJ1-1, is GAGVSQTPSNKVTEKGKYVELRCDPISGHTALYWYRQSLGQGPEFLIYFQGTGAADDSGLPNDRFFAVRPEGSVSTLKIQRTERGDSAVYLCASSLVRGAVEAFFGQGTRLTVV.

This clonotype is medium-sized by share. Here the CDR3 DNA reads TGTGCCAGCACTCCGGGACAGGGGCAGACTAATGAAAAACTGTTTTTT. It translates to CASTPGQGQTNEKLFF. The chain links TRBV6-6 to TRBJ1-4; 10 nucleotides match TRBD1. CDR1 and CDR2 from the germline V gene are MNHNY and SVGAGI (reference sequence). The CDR3 has 16 residues. V lost 7 bases and J lost 2; bases outside the gene matches: 7.

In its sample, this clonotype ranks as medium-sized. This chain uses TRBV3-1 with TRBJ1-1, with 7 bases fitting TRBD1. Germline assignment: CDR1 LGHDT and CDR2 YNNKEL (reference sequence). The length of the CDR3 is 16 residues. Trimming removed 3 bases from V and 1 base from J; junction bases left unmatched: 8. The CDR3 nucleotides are TGTGCCAGCAGCCATCCCGGGGGACAGCAGAACACTGAAGCTTTCTTT. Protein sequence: CASSHPGGQQNTEAFF. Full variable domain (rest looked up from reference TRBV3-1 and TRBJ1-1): DTAVSQTPKYLVTQMGNDKSIKCEQNLGHDTMYWYKQDSKKFLKIMFSYNNKELIINETVPNRFSPKSPDKAHLNLHINSLELGDSAVYFCASSHPGGQQNTEAFFGQGTRLTVV.

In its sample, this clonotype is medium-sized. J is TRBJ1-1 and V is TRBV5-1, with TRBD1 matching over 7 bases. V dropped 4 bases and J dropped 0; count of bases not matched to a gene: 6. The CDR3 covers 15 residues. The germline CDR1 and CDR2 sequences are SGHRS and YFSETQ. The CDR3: CASSHEGALNTEAFF. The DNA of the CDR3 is TGCGCCAGCAGCCACGAGGGGGCATTGAACACTGAAGCTTTCTTT.

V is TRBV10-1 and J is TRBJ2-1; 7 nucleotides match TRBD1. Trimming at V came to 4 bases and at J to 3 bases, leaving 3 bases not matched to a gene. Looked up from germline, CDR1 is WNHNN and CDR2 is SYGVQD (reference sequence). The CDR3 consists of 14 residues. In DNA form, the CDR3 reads TGCGCCAGCAGTGGAGGACAGGACTACAATGAGCAGTTCTTC. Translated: CASSGGQDYNEQFF.

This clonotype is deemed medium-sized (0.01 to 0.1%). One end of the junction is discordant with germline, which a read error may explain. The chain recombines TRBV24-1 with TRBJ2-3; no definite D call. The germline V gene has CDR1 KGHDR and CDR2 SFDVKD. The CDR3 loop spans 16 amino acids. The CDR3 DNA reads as TGTGACACCAGTGACCTCTTCGGTGCTAGCACAGATACGCAGTATTTT. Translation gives CDTSDLFGASTDTQYF.

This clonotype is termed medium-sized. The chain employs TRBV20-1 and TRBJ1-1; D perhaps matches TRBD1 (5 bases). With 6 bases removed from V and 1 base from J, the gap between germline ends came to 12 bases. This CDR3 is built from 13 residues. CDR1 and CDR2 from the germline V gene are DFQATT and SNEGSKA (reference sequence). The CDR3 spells CSAPRQGNTEAFF. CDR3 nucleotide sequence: TGCAGTGCACCGAGGCAGGGGAACACTGAAGCTTTCTTT.

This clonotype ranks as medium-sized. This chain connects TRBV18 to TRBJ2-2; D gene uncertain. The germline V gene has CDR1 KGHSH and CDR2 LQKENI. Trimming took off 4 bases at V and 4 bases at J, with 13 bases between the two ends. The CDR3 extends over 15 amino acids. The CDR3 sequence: CASSLGPAITGELFF. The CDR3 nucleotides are TGTGCCAGCTCACTAGGGCCAGCCATCACCGGGGAGCTGTTTTTT. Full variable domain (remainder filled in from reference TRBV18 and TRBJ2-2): NAGVMQNPRHLVRRRGQEARLRCSPMKGHSHVYWYRQLPEEGLKFMVYLQKENIIDESGMPKERFSAEFPKEGPSILRIQQVVRGDSAAYFCASSLGPAITGELFFGEGSRLTVL.

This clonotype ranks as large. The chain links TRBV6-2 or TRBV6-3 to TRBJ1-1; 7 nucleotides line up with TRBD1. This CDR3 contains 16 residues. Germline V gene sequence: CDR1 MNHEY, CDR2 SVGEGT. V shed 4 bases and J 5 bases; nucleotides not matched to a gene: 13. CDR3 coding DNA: TGTGCCAGCAGTTCACGGGACTCGATACAGGGGACTGAAGCTTTCTTT. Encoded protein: CASSSRDSIQGTEAFF.

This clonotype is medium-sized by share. The CDR3 is CSVSRLTNTGELFF. The CDR3 DNA reads TGCAGCGTATCCCGACTGACTAACACCGGGGAGCTGTTTTTT. The rearrangement uses TRBV29-1 and TRBJ2-2; no clear D gene. Germline assignment: CDR1 SQVTM and CDR2 ANQGSEA. This CDR3 comprises 14 residues. V was pared by 6 bases and J by 2 bases, with 13 bases between.

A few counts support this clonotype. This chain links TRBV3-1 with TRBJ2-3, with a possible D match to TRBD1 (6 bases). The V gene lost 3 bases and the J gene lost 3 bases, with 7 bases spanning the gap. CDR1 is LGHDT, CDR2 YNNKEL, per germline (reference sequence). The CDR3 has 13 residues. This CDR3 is CASSHTGTDTQYF. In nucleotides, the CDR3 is TGTGCCAGCAGCCACACAGGGACAGATACGCAGTATTTT.

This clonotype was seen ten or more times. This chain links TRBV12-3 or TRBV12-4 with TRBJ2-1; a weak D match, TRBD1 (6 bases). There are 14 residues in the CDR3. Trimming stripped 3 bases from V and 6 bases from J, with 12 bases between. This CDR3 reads CASSFSGAGNEQFF. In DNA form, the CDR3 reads TGTGCCAGCAGTTTCTCAGGGGCTGGCAATGAGCAGTTCTTC.

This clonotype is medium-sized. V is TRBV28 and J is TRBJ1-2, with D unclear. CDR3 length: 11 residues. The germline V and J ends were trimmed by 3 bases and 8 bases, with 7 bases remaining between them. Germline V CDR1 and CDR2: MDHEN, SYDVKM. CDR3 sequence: CASSFSRGYTF. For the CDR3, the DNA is TGTGCCAGCAGTTTTAGTCGGGGCTACACCTTC.

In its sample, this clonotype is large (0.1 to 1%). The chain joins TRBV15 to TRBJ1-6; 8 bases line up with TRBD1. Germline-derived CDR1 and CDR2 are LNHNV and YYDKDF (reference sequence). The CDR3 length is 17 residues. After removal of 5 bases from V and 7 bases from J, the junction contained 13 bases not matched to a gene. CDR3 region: CATSRGGQGAQNSPLHF. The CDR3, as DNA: TGTGCCACCAGCCGAGGGGGGCAGGGGGCGCAAAATTCACCCCTCCACTTT.

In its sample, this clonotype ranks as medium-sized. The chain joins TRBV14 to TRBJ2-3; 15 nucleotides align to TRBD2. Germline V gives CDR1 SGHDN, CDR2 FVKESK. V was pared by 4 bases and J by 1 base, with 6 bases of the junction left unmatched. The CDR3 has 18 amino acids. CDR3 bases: TGTGCCAGCAGCCCCGGACTAGCGGGGGGGCGTCGCACAGATACGCAGTATTTT. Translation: CASSPGLAGGRRTDTQYF. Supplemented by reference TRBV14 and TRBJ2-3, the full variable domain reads EAGVTQFPSHSVIEKGQTVTLRCDPISGHDNLYWYRRVMGKEIKFLLHFVKESKQDESGMPNNRFLAERTGGTYSTLKVQPAELEDSGVYFCASSPGLAGGRRTDTQYFGPGTRLTVL.

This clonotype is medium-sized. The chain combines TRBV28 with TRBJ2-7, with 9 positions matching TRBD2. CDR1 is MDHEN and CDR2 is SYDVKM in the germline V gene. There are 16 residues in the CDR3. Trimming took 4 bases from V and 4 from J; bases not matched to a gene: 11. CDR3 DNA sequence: TGTGCCAGCAGTTCGGGGACTAGCTGGAAAGTATACGAGCAGTACTTC. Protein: CASSSGTSWKVYEQYF.

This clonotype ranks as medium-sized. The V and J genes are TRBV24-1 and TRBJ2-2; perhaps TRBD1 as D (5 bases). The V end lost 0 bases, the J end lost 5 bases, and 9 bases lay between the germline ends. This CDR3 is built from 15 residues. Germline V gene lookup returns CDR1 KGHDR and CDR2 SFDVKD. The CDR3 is CATSDLGRETGELFF. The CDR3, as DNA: TGTGCCACCAGTGATTTGGGCAGGGAAACCGGGGAGCTGTTTTTT.

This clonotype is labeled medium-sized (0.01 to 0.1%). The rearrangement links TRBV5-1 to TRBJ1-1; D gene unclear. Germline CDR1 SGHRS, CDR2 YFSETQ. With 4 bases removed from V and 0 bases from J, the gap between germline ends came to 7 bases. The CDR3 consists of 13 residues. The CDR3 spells CASSGQMNTEAFF. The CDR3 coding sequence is TGCGCCAGCAGCGGGCAGATGAACACTGAAGCTTTCTTT.